The 28 T cell receptor beta chains below all came from one sample that was sequenced in a study of technical replicates of blood from a few donors. Using immunoSEQ multiplex PCR, the repertoire was profiled, and TCRdb retains in-frame clones only, with some absent. The data hold approximately 76,000 clones, with 65% to 90% observed a single time. What was sequenced was PBMCs. The receptors stem from a human donor in good health. Some clones in this sample may be carry-over from other donors' samples.

This chain uses TRBV9 with TRBJ2-2; D ambiguous. Germline V gene data show CDR1 as SGDLS and CDR2 as YYNGEE. The V end was cut by 0 bases, the J end by 2 bases, with 8 bases between. The CDR3 consists of 15 residues. This CDR3 reads CASSVASHNTGELFF. The CDR3 DNA follows: TGTGCCAGCAGCGTAGCTAGTCATAACACCGGGGAGCTGTTTTTT.

V is TRBV4-1 and J is TRBJ2-5, with TRBD2 identical over 8 bases. This CDR3 is 16 amino acids long. Germline-derived CDR1 and CDR2 are MGHRA and YSYEKL. J lost 2 bases, V lost 4 bases, and 9 bases had no gene match. CDR3 in DNA: TGCGCCAGCAGCCCGTTGGCGGGGGGTCGGCAAGAGACCCAGTACTTC. Its protein is CASSPLAGGRQETQYF.

This chain connects TRBV6-1 to TRBJ2-7, with unresolved D. V gave up 1 base and J gave up 5 bases, with 12 bases separating them. CDR1 is MNHNS, CDR2 SASEGT, per germline. CDR3 length equals 14 residues. The CDR3, as DNA: TGTGCCAGCAGTGAAGGTCGCAAGTCGGACGAGCAGTACTTC. Protein sequence: CASSEGRKSDEQYF.

The V call is TRBV6-5, the J call TRBJ2-3; 13 bases match TRBD2. Trimming took 6 bases from V and 6 from J; bases not matched to a gene: 6. Germline V gene sequence: CDR1 MNHEY, CDR2 SVGAGI. The CDR3 is 15 amino acids. The CDR3, as DNA: TGTGCCAGCAGATTGACTAGCGGGAGGCCTGATACGCAGTATTTT. This sequence encodes CASRLTSGRPDTQYF.

The rearrangement uses TRBV11-2 and TRBJ1-1, with 7 positions matching TRBD1. Germline loops: CDR1 SGHAT, CDR2 FQNNGV. Trimming removed 2 bases from V and 4 bases from J; junction bases left unmatched: 10. This CDR3 is built from 16 residues. The CDR3 region is CASSLTRTGGGTEAFF. CDR3 DNA: TGTGCCAGCAGCTTAACCCGGACAGGCGGTGGCACTGAAGCTTTCTTT.

The chain recombines TRBV7-9 with TRBJ2-1; 9 bases are a match to TRBD1. The CDR3 spans 15 residues. V shed 1 base and J 6 bases; nucleotides not matched to a gene: 4. Germline V CDR1 and CDR2: SEHNR, FQNEAQ (reference sequence). The CDR3 DNA is TGTGCCAGCAGCTTAGGACAGGGGGGTGTCAATGAGCAGTTCTTC. Translated, it gives CASSLGQGGVNEQFF. Together with reference TRBV7-9 and TRBJ2-1, the CDR3 gives the full variable domain: DTGVSQNPRHKITKRGQNVTFRCDPISEHNRLYWYRQTLGQGPEFLTYFQNEAQLEKSRLLSDRFSAERPKGSFSTLEIQRTEQGDSAMYLCASSLGQGGVNEQFFGPGTRLTVL.

This chain uses TRBV9 with TRBJ2-1; 8 bases are shared with TRBD2. This CDR3 spans 14 amino acids. Trimming at V came to 6 bases and at J to 3 bases, leaving 5 bases not matched to a gene. CDR1 is SGDLS and CDR2 is YYNGEE in the germline V gene. The DNA for the CDR3 is TGTGCCAGCAACCCGGGGGGGGACTACAATGAGCAGTTCTTC. This gives the protein CASNPGGDYNEQFF.

The chain combines TRBV5-6 with TRBJ1-1; D remains ambiguous. Germline-derived CDR1 and CDR2 are SGHDT and YYEEEE. Trimming removed 7 bases from V and 3 bases from J, with 7 bases in between. CDR3 size: 11 residues. This CDR3 is CASQQHTEAFF. Written as DNA, the CDR3 is TGTGCCAGCCAACAGCACACTGAAGCTTTCTTT.

DNA for the CDR3: TGTGCCAGCAGTTACTCGCGGCAGTCTGGAAACACCATATATTTT. This encodes CASSYSRQSGNTIYF. This chain connects TRBV6-5 to TRBJ1-3; D unresolved. This CDR3 has 15 amino acids. Trimming left V 0 bases short and J 1 base short, with 7 bases between. CDR1 and CDR2 (germline): MNHEY, SVGAGI.

The gene calls are TRBV4-3 and TRBJ1-2; no definite D call. V shed 8 bases and J shed 4 bases, with 11 bases lying between them. CDR3 length: 12 residues. The germline V gene has CDR1 LGHNA and CDR2 YSLEER. CDR3 in DNA: TGCGCCAGCGGCGGGGAATTCTATGGCTACACCTTC. Translation: CASGGEFYGYTF.

The CDR3 region is CASSLAEGYSGNTIYF. CDR3 nucleotide sequence: TGTGCCAGCAGCTTAGCGGAGGGGTACTCTGGAAACACCATATATTTT. The V call is TRBV7-2, the J call TRBJ1-3; D possibly corresponds to TRBD1 (5 bases). Germline CDR1 reads SGHTA; CDR2 reads FQGNSA. The CDR3 consists of 16 residues. Between the trimmed V and J ends, which lost 0 bases and 0 bases, there was a span of 9 bases.

V usage is TRBV5-4 and J usage is TRBJ2-5, with a tentative D call TRBD2 (5 bases). CDR3 length: 14 amino acids. Germline CDR1 SGHNT, CDR2 YYREEE (reference sequence). V shed 4 bases and J shed 2 bases, with 12 bases lying between them. The CDR3 sequence is CASSPKLVQETQYF. CDR3 DNA: TGTGCCAGCAGCCCCAAACTAGTTCAAGAGACCCAGTACTTC.

The chain uses TRBV29-1 and TRBJ1-1, with TRBD1 matching 11 bases. Germline V gene sequence: CDR1 SQVTM, CDR2 ANQGSEA. CDR3 length: 13 amino acids. Unmatched junction bases numbered 11, after V lost 5 bases and J lost 12 bases. The CDR3 bases are TGCAGCGTTCAGGACAGGGGGCGGTTCGAACCTTTCTTT. As protein: CSVQDRGRFEPFF.

V is TRBV6-6 and J is TRBJ2-3; 7 bases align to TRBD2. This CDR3 has 15 amino acids. J was trimmed by 2 bases and V by 9 bases; bases with no gene match: 11. Germline V lookup: CDR1 MNHNY, CDR2 SVGAGI (reference sequence). For the CDR3, the DNA is TGTGCCAGTAGGCCATCCGGGAGGCCCACAGATACGCAGTATTTT. Translation: CASRPSGRPTDTQYF.

The chain combines TRBV5-6 with TRBJ2-7; no reliable D call. The CDR3 length is 14 residues. The V end lost 5 bases, the J end lost 0 bases, and 12 bases lay between the germline ends. The V gene's germline CDR1 is SGHDT and CDR2 YYEEEE. The CDR3 loop reads CASSFRRSSYEQYF. The DNA for the CDR3 is TGTGCCAGCAGTTTTCGACGGAGCTCCTACGAGCAGTACTTC.

The chain recombines TRBV5-6 with TRBJ2-7; TRBD1 might be the D (5 bases). Trimming removed 0 bases from V and 2 bases from J, with 12 bases in between. Germline V gene sequence: CDR1 SGHDT, CDR2 YYEEEE. This CDR3 has 15 residues. As DNA, the CDR3 is TGTGCCAGCAGCTTGGGGCAGGGTGGCACCTACGAGCAGTACTTC. Encoded protein: CASSLGQGGTYEQYF.

The V gene is TRBV19, the J gene TRBJ2-7; 11 bases fit TRBD1. The trim removed 10 bases at V and 6 bases at J, leaving 14 bases unmatched. This CDR3 comprises 15 residues. The germline V gene encodes CDR1 LNHDA and CDR2 SQIVND (reference sequence). The chain's CDR3 is CATSRTGGSPGEQYF. The CDR3 bases are TGTGCCACCTCAAGGACAGGGGGCTCCCCCGGCGAGCAGTACTTC.

The DNA for the CDR3 is TGCGCCAGCAGCTTTAATCGCGGGAGAAACAATGAGCAGTTCTTC. Residues: CASSFNRGRNNEQFF. J is TRBJ2-1 and V is TRBV4-3, with 7 bases aligning to TRBD2. From germline, CDR1 is LGHNA and CDR2 YSLEER. This CDR3 is 15 amino acids long. With 5 bases clipped from V and 5 bases from J, the junction kept 9 bases outside the gene matches.

The V and J genes are TRBV10-3 and TRBJ1-2, with 7 bases that match TRBD1. CDR3 length: 17 amino acids. With V trimmed by 0 bases and J by 7 bases, 14 bases remained unmatched. Germline V gives CDR1 ENHRY, CDR2 SYGVKD. The CDR3 loop is CAISESTPTGSSVGYTF. The CDR3 DNA is TGTGCCATCAGTGAGTCGACCCCGACAGGGTCATCAGTTGGCTACACCTTC.

The chain is built from TRBV5-4 and TRBJ1-1; D possibly corresponds to TRBD1 (6 bases). Germline CDR1 reads SGHNT; CDR2 reads YYREEE (reference sequence). V dropped 4 bases and J dropped 0 bases, with 10 bases sitting between them. CDR3 length: 14 amino acids. This CDR3 reads CASSVQGLNTEAFF. As DNA, the CDR3 is TGTGCCAGCAGCGTACAGGGATTGAACACTGAAGCTTTCTTT.

The chain is built from TRBV29-1 and TRBJ1-2, with 8 bases that match TRBD1. Trimming removed 6 bases from V and 2 bases from J; junction bases left unmatched: 5. The CDR3 contains 13 residues. Germline V lookup: CDR1 SQVTM, CDR2 ANQGSEA. CDR3 DNA: TGCAGCGTGGGTACAGGGGGGAACTATGGCTACACCTTC. This codes for CSVGTGGNYGYTF.

This chain links TRBV10-2 with TRBJ2-1; TRBD2 aligns across 13 bases. The germline CDR1 and CDR2 sequences are WSHSY and SAAADI. V lost 5 bases, J lost 8 bases, and 9 bases stayed unmatched. The CDR3 is made up of 16 amino acids. The CDR3 is CASSFGTSGAADEQFF. CDR3 bases: TGCGCCAGCAGTTTCGGGACTAGCGGGGCAGCGGATGAGCAGTTCTTC.

This clone was counted only a few times. This chain joins TRBV7-9 and TRBJ1-1, with D tentatively TRBD1 (5 bases). V lost 5 bases, J lost 5 bases, and 18 bases lay in between. CDR1 is SEHNR and CDR2 is FQNEAQ in the germline V gene (reference sequence). The CDR3 extends over 15 amino acids. In DNA, the CDR3 is TGTGCCAGCAGCGATACGGACGGGGGTTGGACTGAAGCTTTCTTT. This codes for CASSDTDGGWTEAFF.

The chain is built from TRBV2 and TRBJ2-1; the D gene is possibly TRBD2 (7 bases). Between the trimmed V and J ends, which lost 7 bases and 7 bases, there was a span of 17 bases. The CDR3 covers 14 residues. Germline V CDR1 and CDR2: SNHLY, FYNNEI. The CDR3 reads CASKRGGDVNEQFF. The CDR3 bases are TGTGCCAGCAAGAGGGGGGGGGATGTTAATGAGCAGTTCTTC.

Only one count was recorded for this clone. The chain recombines TRBV14 with TRBJ2-1, with 7 bases aligning to TRBD2. The CDR3 length is 15 residues. Germline V gene lookup returns CDR1 SGHDN and CDR2 FVKESK. The V and J ends lost 3 bases and 2 bases, in that order; junction bases with no gene match: 4. The CDR3 is CASSHWEGAYNEQFF. The CDR3 DNA reads TGTGCCAGCAGCCATTGGGAGGGCGCCTACAATGAGCAGTTCTTC. The whole variable domain, remainder taken from reference TRBV14 and TRBJ2-1, is EAGVTQFPSHSVIEKGQTVTLRCDPISGHDNLYWYRRVMGKEIKFLLHFVKESKQDESGMPNNRFLAERTGGTYSTLKVQPAELEDSGVYFCASSHWEGAYNEQFFGPGTRLTVL.

The rearrangement joins TRBV27 to TRBJ1-5, with 7 nucleotides matching TRBD1. The CDR3 has 15 amino acids. Germline lookup yields CDR1 MNHEY and CDR2 SMNVEV (reference sequence). The V and J ends lost 6 bases and 2 bases, in that order; junction bases with no gene match: 7. The CDR3 DNA follows: TGTGCCAGCAGGAGGGGGACAGAAGGCAATCAGCCCCAGCATTTT. It yields the protein CASRRGTEGNQPQHF.

The V and J genes are TRBV5-6 and TRBJ2-5, with D perhaps TRBD1 (5 bases). Trimming stripped 2 bases from V and 0 bases from J, with 14 bases between. CDR1 is SGHDT, CDR2 YYEEEE, per germline. The CDR3 has 16 residues. The CDR3 loop reads CASSFVYRSYQETQYF. The CDR3 nucleotides read TGTGCCAGCAGCTTCGTATACAGGTCGTACCAAGAGACCCAGTACTTC.

The rearrangement joins TRBV6-5 to TRBJ2-7; TRBD1 might be the D (6 bases). The CDR3 totals 14 residues. Germline V gives CDR1 MNHEY, CDR2 SVGAGI. V was trimmed by 5 bases and J by 5 bases, leaving 16 bases between them. The CDR3 DNA follows: TGTGCCAGCAGTGCGTGGGACACCGGCCACGAGCAGTACTTC. As protein: CASSAWDTGHEQYF.